This paragraph covers one T cell receptor (beta chain) sequence. Its antigen is unidentified. Germline CDR1 reads SGHAT; CDR2 reads FQNNGV. The CDR3 has 15 amino acids. V shed 2 bases and J 4 bases; nucleotides not matched to a gene: 3. It was after nine to eleven days of culture that CD4+ T cells were isolated. The data derive from a study of vaccination effects on CD4 cells after COVID-19. Sequencing used immunoSEQ multiplex PCR; TCRdb keeps in-frame clones, though not all of them. The sample contains tens of thousands of clones, about four fifths of which appear only once. This specimen was CD4+ T cells from PBMCs cultured without peptide, taken before COVID-19 vaccination. The source is a human donor who received a COVID-19 vaccine. This chain uses TRBV11-2 with TRBJ2-1; 9 positions agree with TRBD2. CDR3 in amino acids: CASSLQAGGYNEQFF. The CDR3 DNA reads TGTGCCAGCAGCTTACAAGCGGGGGGATACAATGAGCAGTTCTTC. Filled out from reference TRBV11-2 and TRBJ2-1, the complete variable domain reads EAGVAQSPRYKIIEKRQSVAFWCNPISGHATLYWYQQILGQGPKLLIQFQNNGVVDDSQLPKDRFSAERLKGVDSTLKIQPAKLEDSAVYLCASSLQAGGYNEQFFGPGTRLTVL.